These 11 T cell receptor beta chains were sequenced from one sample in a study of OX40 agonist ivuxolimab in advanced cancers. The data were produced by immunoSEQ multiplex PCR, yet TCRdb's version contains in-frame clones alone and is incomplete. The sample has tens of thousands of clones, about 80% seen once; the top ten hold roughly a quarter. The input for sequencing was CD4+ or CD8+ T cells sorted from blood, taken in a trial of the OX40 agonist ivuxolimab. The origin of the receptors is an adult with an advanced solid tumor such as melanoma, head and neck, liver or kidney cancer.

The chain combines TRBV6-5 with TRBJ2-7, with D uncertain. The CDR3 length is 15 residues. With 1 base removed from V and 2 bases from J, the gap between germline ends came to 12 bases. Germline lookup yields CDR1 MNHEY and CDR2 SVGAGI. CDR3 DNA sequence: TGTGCCAGCAGTTACTACGGCAGTGTTGCCTACGAGCAGTACTTC. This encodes CASSYYGSVAYEQYF.

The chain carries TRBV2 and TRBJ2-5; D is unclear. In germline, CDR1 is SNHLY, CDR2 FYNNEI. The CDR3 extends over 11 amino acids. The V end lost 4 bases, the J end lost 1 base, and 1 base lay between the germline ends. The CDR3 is CASSVQETQYF. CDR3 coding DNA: TGTGCCAGCAGTGTCCAAGAGACCCAGTACTTC.

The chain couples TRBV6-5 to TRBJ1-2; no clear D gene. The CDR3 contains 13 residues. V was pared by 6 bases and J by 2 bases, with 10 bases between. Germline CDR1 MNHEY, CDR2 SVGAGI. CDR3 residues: CASSLGRNYGYTF. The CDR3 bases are TGTGCCAGCAGCTTAGGACGGAACTATGGCTACACCTTC.

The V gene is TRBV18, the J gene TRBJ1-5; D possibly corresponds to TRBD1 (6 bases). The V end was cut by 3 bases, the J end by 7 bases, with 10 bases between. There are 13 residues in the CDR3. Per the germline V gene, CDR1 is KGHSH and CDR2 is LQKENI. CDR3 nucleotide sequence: TGTGCCAGCTCACCTCACAGGGAGCAGCCCCAGCATTTT. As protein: CASSPHREQPQHF.

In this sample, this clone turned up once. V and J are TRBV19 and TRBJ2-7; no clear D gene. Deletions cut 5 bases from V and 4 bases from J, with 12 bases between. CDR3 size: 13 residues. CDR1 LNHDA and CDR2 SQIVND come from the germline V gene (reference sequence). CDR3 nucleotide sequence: TGTGCCAGTAGTGAACAGTCATCTTACGAGCAGTACTTC. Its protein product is CASSEQSSYEQYF.

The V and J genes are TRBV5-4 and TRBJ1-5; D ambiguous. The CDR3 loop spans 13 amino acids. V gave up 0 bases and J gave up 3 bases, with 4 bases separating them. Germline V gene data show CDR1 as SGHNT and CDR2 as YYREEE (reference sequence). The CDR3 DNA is TGTGCCAGCAGCTTGGCCCCCAATCAGCCCCAGCATTTT. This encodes CASSLAPNQPQHF.

CDR3 protein: CASSLDRGLLTGELFF. CDR3 bases: TGTGCCAGCAGCTTAGACAGGGGACTTCTCACCGGGGAGCTGTTTTTT. The chain employs TRBV11-2 and TRBJ2-2, with D perhaps given as TRBD1 or TRBD2 (6 bases each). The CDR3 totals 16 residues. Germline-derived CDR1 and CDR2 are SGHAT and FQNNGV. The V and J ends lost 0 bases and 4 bases respectively, with 12 bases between them.

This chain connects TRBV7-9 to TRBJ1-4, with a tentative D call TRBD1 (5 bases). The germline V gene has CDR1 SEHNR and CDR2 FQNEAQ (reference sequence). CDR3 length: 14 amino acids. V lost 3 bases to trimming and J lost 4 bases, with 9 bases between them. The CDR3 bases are TGTGCCAGCAGCTTGAGAGACAGTAATGAAAAACTGTTTTTT. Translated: CASSLRDSNEKLFF.

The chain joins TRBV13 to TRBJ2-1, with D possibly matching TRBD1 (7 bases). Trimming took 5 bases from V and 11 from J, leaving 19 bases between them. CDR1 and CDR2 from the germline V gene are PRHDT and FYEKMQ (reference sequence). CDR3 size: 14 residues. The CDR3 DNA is TGTGCCAGCAGCGGGAACCGACAGGGAGGAAAGCAGTTCTTC. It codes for CASSGNRQGGKQFF.

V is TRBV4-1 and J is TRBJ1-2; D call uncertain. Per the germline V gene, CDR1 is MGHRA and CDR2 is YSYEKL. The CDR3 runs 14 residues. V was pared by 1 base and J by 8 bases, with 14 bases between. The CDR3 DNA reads TGCGCCAGCAGCCAAGGGCCCCTGGCGGGAGGCTACACCTTC. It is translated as CASSQGPLAGGYTF.

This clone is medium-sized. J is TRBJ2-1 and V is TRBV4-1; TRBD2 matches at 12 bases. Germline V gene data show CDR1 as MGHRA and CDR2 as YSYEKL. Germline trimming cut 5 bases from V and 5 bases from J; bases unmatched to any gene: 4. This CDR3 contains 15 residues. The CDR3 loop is CASSYLAGGNNEQFF. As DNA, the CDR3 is TGCGCCAGCAGCTATCTAGCGGGGGGGAACAATGAGCAGTTCTTC.